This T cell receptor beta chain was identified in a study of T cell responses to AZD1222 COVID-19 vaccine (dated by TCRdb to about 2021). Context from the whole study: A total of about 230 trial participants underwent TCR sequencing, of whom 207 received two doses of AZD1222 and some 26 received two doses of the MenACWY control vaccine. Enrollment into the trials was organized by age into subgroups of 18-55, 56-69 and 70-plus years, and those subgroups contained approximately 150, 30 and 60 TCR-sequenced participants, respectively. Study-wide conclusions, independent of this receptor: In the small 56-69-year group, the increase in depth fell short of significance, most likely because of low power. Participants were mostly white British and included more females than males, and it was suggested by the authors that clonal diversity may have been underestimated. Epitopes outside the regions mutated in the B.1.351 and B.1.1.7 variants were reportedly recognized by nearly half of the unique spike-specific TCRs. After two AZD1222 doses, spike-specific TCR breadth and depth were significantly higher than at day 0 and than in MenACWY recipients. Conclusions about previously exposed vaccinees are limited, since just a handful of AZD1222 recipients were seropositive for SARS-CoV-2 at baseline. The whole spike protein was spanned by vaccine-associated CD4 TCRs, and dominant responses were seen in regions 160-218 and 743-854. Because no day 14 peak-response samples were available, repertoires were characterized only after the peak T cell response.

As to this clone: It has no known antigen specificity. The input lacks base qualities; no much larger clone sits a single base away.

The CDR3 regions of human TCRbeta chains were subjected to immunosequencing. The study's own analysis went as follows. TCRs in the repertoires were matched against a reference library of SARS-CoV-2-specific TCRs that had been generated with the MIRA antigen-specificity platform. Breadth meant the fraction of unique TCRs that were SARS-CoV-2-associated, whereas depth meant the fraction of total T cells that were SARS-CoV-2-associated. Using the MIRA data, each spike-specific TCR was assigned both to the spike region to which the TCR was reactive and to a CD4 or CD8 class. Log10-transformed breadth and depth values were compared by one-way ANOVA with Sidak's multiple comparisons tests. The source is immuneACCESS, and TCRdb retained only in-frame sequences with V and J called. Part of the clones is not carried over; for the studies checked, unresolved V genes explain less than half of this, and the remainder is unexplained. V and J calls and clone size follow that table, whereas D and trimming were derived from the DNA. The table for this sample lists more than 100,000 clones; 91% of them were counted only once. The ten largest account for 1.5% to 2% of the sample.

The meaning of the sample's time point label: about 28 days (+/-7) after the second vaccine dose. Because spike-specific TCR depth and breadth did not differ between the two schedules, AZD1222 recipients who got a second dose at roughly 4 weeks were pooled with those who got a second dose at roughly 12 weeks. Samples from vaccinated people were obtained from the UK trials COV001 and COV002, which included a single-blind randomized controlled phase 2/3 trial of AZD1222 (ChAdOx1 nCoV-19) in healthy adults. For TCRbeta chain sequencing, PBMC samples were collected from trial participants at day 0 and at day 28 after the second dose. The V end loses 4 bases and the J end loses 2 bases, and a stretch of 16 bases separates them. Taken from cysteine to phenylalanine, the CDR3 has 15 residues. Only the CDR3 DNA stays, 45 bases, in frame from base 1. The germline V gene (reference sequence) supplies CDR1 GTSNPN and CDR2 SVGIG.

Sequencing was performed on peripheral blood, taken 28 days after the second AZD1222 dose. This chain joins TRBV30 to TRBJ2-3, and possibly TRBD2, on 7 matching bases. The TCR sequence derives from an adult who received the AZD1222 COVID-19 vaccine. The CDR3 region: CAWNPGRGATDTQYF. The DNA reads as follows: TGTGCCTGGAACCCGGGACGGGGGGCCACAGATACGCAGTATTTT.